One sample yielded the 11 T cell receptor beta chains listed below, sequenced in a study of CD8 T cells in Susac syndrome. The authors reverse transcribed roughly 0.5 to 1 ug RNA with random hexamers. TCRdb re-analysed the immunoSEQ multiplex PCR reads in MiXCR, keeping a single row per CDR3 protein. The data show 100,000 to 150,000 distinct CDR3 sequences, with around 94% seen just once and around 0.2% held by the top ten. Specimen: CD8+ T cells from PBMCs. Receptors were obtained from a human donor with Susac syndrome.

The CDR3 coding sequence is TGCGCCAGCAGCCAAGAGATCCCAGGGAACGGAAACACCATATATTTT. This gives the protein CASSQEIPGNGNTIYF. The chain combines TRBV4-3 with TRBJ1-3; maybe TRBD1 (5 bases). CDR1 LGHNA and CDR2 YSLEER come from the germline V gene. This CDR3 is 16 amino acids long. The V and J ends lost 0 bases and 4 bases respectively, with 13 bases between them.

This clonotype was counted a single time. CDR3: CASSLRGGSYEQYF. The CDR3 coding sequence is TGTGCCAGCAGTTTAAGGGGGGGGTCTTACGAGCAGTACTTC. The rearrangement joins TRBV27 to TRBJ2-7; D perhaps matches TRBD2 (7 bases). Germline CDR1 MNHEY, CDR2 SMNVEV (reference sequence). The CDR3 sequence is 14 residues long. V gave up 2 bases and J gave up 4 bases, with 12 bases separating them.

The chain joins TRBV6-2 or TRBV6-3 to TRBJ2-1, with 7 bases identical to TRBD2. Germline V CDR1 and CDR2: MNHEY, SVGEGT. The CDR3 has 10 residues. With 8 bases clipped from V and 10 bases from J, the junction kept 2 bases outside the gene matches. Written as DNA, the CDR3 is TGTGCCAGCTACGGGGGGGAGCAGTTCTTC. This sequence encodes CASYGGEQFF.

This clonotype occurred a few times. The V call is TRBV6-5, the J call TRBJ2-1; 7 bases are shared with TRBD2. There are 13 residues in the CDR3. J gave up 7 bases and V 5 bases, and 5 bases lay outside the gene matches. Germline V gene data show CDR1 as MNHEY and CDR2 as SVGAGI. Here the CDR3 reads CASSSGDFNEQFF. CDR3 sequence (DNA): TGTGCCAGCAGTAGCGGGGATTTTAATGAGCAGTTCTTC.

This clonotype appeared a single time. The rearrangement joins TRBV12-3 or TRBV12-4 to TRBJ2-3; TRBD2 might be the D (5 bases). The ends were cut back, 5 bases at V and 6 bases at J, with 9 bases in the middle. CDR3 length: 12 residues. The CDR3 coding sequence is TGTGCCAGCAGTACCCGAGGGGATACGCAGTATTTT. Translating it yields CASSTRGDTQYF.

The CDR3 sequence: CASSQDFHSKYYNEQFF. CDR3 coding DNA: TGTGCCAGCAGCCAAGACTTCCACTCGAAATACTACAATGAGCAGTTCTTC. This chain joins TRBV3-1 and TRBJ2-1; no reliable D call. The CDR3 runs 17 residues. The germline CDR1 and CDR2 sequences are LGHDT and YNNKEL (reference sequence). The ends were cut back, 0 bases at V and 3 bases at J, with 15 bases in the middle.

The chain uses TRBV7-8 and TRBJ2-3; D perhaps matches TRBD2 (6 bases). The CDR3 runs 17 residues. Germline CDR1 is SGHVS and CDR2 is FQNEAQ. Trimming shortened V by 1 base and J by 4 bases, and 18 bases separated the two germline ends. The CDR3 region is CASSLVGRGIVPDTQYF. For the CDR3, the DNA is TGTGCCAGCAGCTTAGTAGGGCGGGGTATTGTCCCAGATACGCAGTATTTT.

The V and J genes are TRBV5-6 and TRBJ2-3; 12 bases match TRBD1. The trim removed 5 bases at V and 1 base at J, leaving 17 bases unmatched. The CDR3 sequence is 20 residues long. The germline gives CDR1 SGHDT, CDR2 YYEEEE. The CDR3 region has the DNA TGTGCCAGCAGACCTATAACCGGGACAGGGGGCGCTTGGGGCACAGATACGCAGTATTTT. Translation gives CASRPITGTGGAWGTDTQYF.

The chain uses TRBV7-9 and TRBJ2-5; D gene ambiguous. This CDR3 is built from 14 residues. V lost 5 bases to trimming and J lost 3 bases, with 13 bases between them. CDR1 and CDR2 from the germline V gene are SEHNR and FQNEAQ (reference sequence). CDR3 sequence reads: CASSKSTTEETQYF. The CDR3 DNA follows: TGTGCCAGCAGCAAATCCACCACGGAAGAGACCCAGTACTTC.

The chain joins TRBV7-9 to TRBJ1-3; D not resolved. The CDR3 contains 18 residues. Deletions cut 1 base from V and 1 base from J, with 17 bases between. From germline, CDR1 is SEHNR and CDR2 FQNEAQ (reference sequence). CDR3 in amino acids: CASSLGVPPSHSGNTIYF. The CDR3 coding sequence is TGTGCCAGCAGCTTAGGAGTTCCACCCAGCCATTCTGGAAACACCATATATTTT.

The genes are TRBV4-2 and TRBJ2-7; TRBD2 matches at 7 bases. Germline-derived CDR1 and CDR2 are LGHNA and YNFKEQ. V was clipped by 1 base and J by 2 bases; unmatched bases: 2. There are 14 residues in the CDR3. The CDR3 sequence is CASSQGTRPYEQYF. CDR3 nucleotide sequence: TGTGCCAGCAGCCAAGGGACTAGGCCCTACGAGCAGTACTTC.